This entry lists 29 T cell receptor beta chains sequenced from one sample in a study of post-analysis software for immune sequencing data. These receptors' targets are unknown. The library was made from cDNA and included unique molecular identifiers. TCRdb independently ran MiXCR on the PCR reads; one entry per CDR3 protein. The repertoire includes approximately 770,000 distinct CDR3 sequences, 46% of them detected once, and 4.9% sits in the top ten. Study results and caveats: TRBV segments more frequent in patients than in controls numbered roughly 5 and included TRBV5-6, TRBV5-1 and TRBV20-1.

The sample was blood. The receptors derive from a girl between 10 and 17 years old with multiple sclerosis.

This clonotype has just one count. The V gene is TRBV7-9, the J gene TRBJ1-1; D is uncertain. The germline V gene encodes CDR1 SEHNR and CDR2 FQNEAQ (reference sequence). Trimming left V 4 bases short and J 0 bases short, with 6 bases between. The CDR3 has 13 residues. The CDR3 protein is CASSWAVNTEAFF. In nucleotides, the CDR3 is TGTGCCAGCAGCTGGGCCGTGAACACTGAAGCTTTCTTT.

The J gene is TRBJ2-1, the V gene TRBV11-2, with D hard to call. Germline V gives CDR1 SGHAT, CDR2 FQNNGV. The CDR3 runs 15 residues. With 7 bases removed from V and 0 bases from J, the gap between germline ends came to 13 bases. The CDR3 coding sequence is TGTGCCAGCACCGGCGGCCTAAGCTCCTACAATGAGCAGTTCTTC. This codes for CASTGGLSSYNEQFF. The complete variable domain, with remaining parts taken from reference TRBV11-2 and TRBJ2-1, reads EAGVAQSPRYKIIEKRQSVAFWCNPISGHATLYWYQQILGQGPKLLIQFQNNGVVDDSQLPKDRFSAERLKGVDSTLKIQPAKLEDSAVYLCASTGGLSSYNEQFFGPGTRLTVL.

This chain links TRBV27 with TRBJ1-6, with 9 positions matching TRBD1. Germline V gene lookup returns CDR1 MNHEY and CDR2 SMNVEV (reference sequence). This CDR3 spans 13 amino acids. The junction had 0 bases not matched to a gene; V was cut back by 5 bases and J by 7 bases. In DNA, the CDR3 is TGTGCCAGCAGTGACAGGGGGAATTCACCCCTCCACTTT. Translating gives CASSDRGNSPLHF.

The chain employs TRBV7-6 and TRBJ1-2; TRBD1 matches at 11 bases. Per the germline V gene, CDR1 is SGHVS and CDR2 is FNYEAQ. Unmatched junction bases numbered 4, after V lost 5 bases and J lost 8 bases. The CDR3 extends over 13 amino acids. CDR3 DNA sequence: TGTGCCAGCAGCGGACAGGGGGCGCGGGGCTACACCTTC. Translated: CASSGQGARGYTF.

The DNA for the CDR3 is TGTGCCATCTCCGCCCTGGGGTGGAGCGGGAGGACACGGCAAGATGAGCAGTTCTTC. Translation: CAISALGWSGRTRQDEQFF. The chain couples TRBV10-3 to TRBJ2-1; 9 bases match TRBD2. From germline, CDR1 is ENHRY and CDR2 SYGVKD. This CDR3 region has 19 residues. J gave up 8 bases and V 8 bases, and 25 bases lay outside the gene matches.

This clonotype was recorded many times. An end of the junction differs from the germline gene, which may be a read error. CDR3 in amino acids: CASSLDRVYEQYF. The CDR3 DNA follows: TGTGCCAGCAGTCTCGACAGGGTCTACGAGCAGTACTTC. This chain connects TRBV5-1 to TRBJ2-7; 7 nucleotides line up with TRBD1. This CDR3 is built from 13 residues. In germline, CDR1 is SGHRS, CDR2 YFSETQ.

A remark on this clonotype: Germline and junction disagree at one end, which may indicate a read error. V and J are TRBV7-2 and TRBJ1-2; D perhaps matches TRBD1 (5 bases). CDR1 is SGHTA and CDR2 is FQGNSA in the germline V gene. The CDR3 sequence is 15 residues long. CDR3 nucleotide sequence: TGTGCCAACAGCTTACTGGTCTCAGGGAACTATGGCTACACCTTC. Translating gives CANSLLVSGNYGYTF.

The rearrangement joins TRBV19 to TRBJ2-7, with 13 bases that match TRBD2. From germline, CDR1 is LNHDA and CDR2 SQIVND (reference sequence). The CDR3 length is 17 residues. Trimming cost V 5 bases and J 5 bases; bases outside gene matches: 12. As DNA, the CDR3 is TGTGCCAGTAGTCCTAGTACTAGCGGGAGGGTCTCGGACGAGCAGTACTTC. Translating it yields CASSPSTSGRVSDEQYF.

The V call is TRBV4-1, the J call TRBJ1-1, with D possibly being TRBD1 (6 bases). Germline lookup yields CDR1 MGHRA and CDR2 YSYEKL. This CDR3 spans 19 amino acids. Trimming cost V 0 bases and J 0 bases, with 20 bases left between them. The CDR3 region is CASSQDPGQADLVNTEAFF. For the CDR3, the DNA is TGCGCCAGCAGCCAAGATCCGGGACAAGCGGACCTGGTGAACACTGAAGCTTTCTTT.

The J gene is TRBJ2-3, the V gene TRBV10-3, with D possibly matching TRBD1 (5 bases). V lost 4 bases, J lost 4 bases, and 18 bases lay in between. Germline-derived CDR1 and CDR2 are ENHRY and SYGVKD. There are 16 residues in the CDR3. The DNA for the CDR3 is TGTGCCATCAGTGGGGGCTCTAGTATCTGGGCAGATACGCAGTATTTT. Residues: CAISGGSSIWADTQYF.

This chain joins TRBV7-9 and TRBJ2-4, with D tentatively TRBD2 (6 bases). The last part of the DNA fits TRBJ2-7 better; the J call may be wrong. This CDR3 region has 14 residues. CDR1 SEHNR and CDR2 FQNEAQ come from the germline V gene (reference sequence). This CDR3 reads CASENTGEGYEQYF. CDR3 bases: TGTGCCAGCGAGAACACGGGAGAGGGCTACGAGCAGTACTTC.

This clonotype came up once. This rearrangement joins TRBV6-5 to TRBJ1-1; D is unresolved. The CDR3 loop spans 17 amino acids. With 0 bases removed from V and 0 bases from J, the gap between germline ends came to 14 bases. From germline, CDR1 is MNHEY and CDR2 SVGAGI. The CDR3 nucleotides are TGTGCCAGCAGTTACTCGTCGGGCGCCCCAATGAACACTGAAGCTTTCTTT. It specifies CASSYSSGAPMNTEAFF.

This chain links TRBV29-1 with TRBJ2-3; TRBD2 matches 7 bases. Germline trimming cut 6 bases from V and 1 base from J; bases unmatched to any gene: 7. The CDR3 has 14 residues. Germline CDR1 reads SQVTM; CDR2 reads ANQGSEA. The CDR3 region is CSVNRAGGTDTQYF. The CDR3 nucleotides are TGCAGCGTCAACCGGGCGGGAGGCACAGATACGCAGTATTTT.

The chain links TRBV6-5 to TRBJ1-5; TRBD1 is a possible D gene (5 bases). This CDR3 comprises 16 residues. The V end lost 5 bases, the J end lost 2 bases, and 16 bases lay between the germline ends. In germline, CDR1 is MNHEY, CDR2 SVGAGI. CDR3 loop: CASSRGGPAGNQPQHF. For the CDR3, the DNA is TGTGCCAGCAGTAGGGGCGGGCCAGCGGGCAATCAGCCCCAGCATTTT.

This sequence joins TRBV28 and TRBJ2-7; 7 nucleotides line up with TRBD1. The CDR3 runs 15 residues. Germline V gene data show CDR1 as MDHEN and CDR2 as SYDVKM. Trimming removed 4 bases from V and 2 bases from J; junction bases left unmatched: 8. CDR3 nucleotides: TGTGCCAGCAGTTCTCAGGGGGTATCTACCTACGAGCAGTACTTC. It codes for CASSSQGVSTYEQYF.

The rearrangement links TRBV27 to TRBJ2-7; 7 bases align to TRBD1. The CDR3 runs 14 residues. J lost 5 bases, V lost 0 bases, and 4 bases had no gene match. CDR1 is MNHEY and CDR2 is SMNVEV in the germline V gene (reference sequence). DNA for the CDR3: TGTGCCAGCAGTTTATCGCCAGGGGGAAACGAGCAGTACTTC. Its protein is CASSLSPGGNEQYF.

The chain is built from TRBV15 and TRBJ1-2; a weak D match, TRBD1 (6 bases). Germline loops: CDR1 LNHNV, CDR2 YYDKDF (reference sequence). Trimming took 8 bases from V and 2 from J, leaving 12 bases between them. The CDR3 covers 13 residues. CDR3 residues: CATRDMLNYGYTF. Written as DNA, the CDR3 is TGTGCCACCCGGGACATGCTAAACTATGGCTACACCTTC.

The chain carries TRBV6-2 or TRBV6-3 and TRBJ1-2; no reliable D call. Germline values: CDR1 MNHEY, CDR2 SVGEGT. The CDR3 totals 12 residues. The V and J ends lost 7 bases and 4 bases respectively, with 10 bases between them. The CDR3 DNA reads as TGTGCCAGCATCTCCAGTGGCTATGGCTACACCTTC. It translates to CASISSGYGYTF.

The V and J genes are TRBV6-5 and TRBJ2-5; TRBD2 might be the D (5 bases). The DNA end favors TRBJ2-7, so the J call may be wrong. The CDR3 runs 15 residues. CDR1 is MNHEY and CDR2 is SVGAGI in the germline V gene. The CDR3 is CASTTPRGGTYEQYF. CDR3 nucleotides: TGTGCCAGCACCACCCCCCGGGGTGGTACCTACGAGCAGTACTTC.

In this sample, this clonotype turned up a few times. This sequence joins TRBV29-1 and TRBJ1-2; a weak D match, TRBD1 (5 bases). Germline values: CDR1 SQVTM, CDR2 ANQGSEA. The V and J ends lost 4 bases and 7 bases respectively, with 16 bases between them. There are 13 residues in the CDR3. The CDR3 loop is CSVASLGGSGYTF. The CDR3, as DNA: TGCAGCGTTGCCTCGCTGGGGGGTAGTGGCTACACCTTC. The whole variable domain, remainder taken from reference TRBV29-1 and TRBJ1-2, is SAVISQKPSRDICQRGTSLTIQCQVDSQVTMMFWYRQQPGQSLTLIATANQGSEATYESGFVIDKFPISRPNLTFSTLTVSNMSPEDSSIYLCSVASLGGSGYTFGSGTRLTVV.

This sequence joins TRBV5-1 and TRBJ1-2; D gene uncertain. The CDR3 is 13 residues long. Per the germline V gene, CDR1 is SGHRS and CDR2 is YFSETQ. Trimming removed 5 bases at V and 4 bases at J, with 12 bases between. The CDR3: CASRFDGPYGYTF. As DNA, the CDR3 is TGCGCCAGCAGATTTGACGGACCCTATGGCTACACCTTC.

This clonotype has a single count. The chain combines TRBV24-1 with TRBJ2-5, with 13 bases identical to TRBD2. The better agreement between TRBJ2-7 and the DNA end casts doubt on the J call. The CDR3 totals 13 residues. Germline CDR1 is KGHDR and CDR2 is SFDVKD. CDR3 sequence (DNA): TGTGCCACAGGACTAGCGGGAGTCGACGAGCAGTACTTC. This codes for CATGLAGVDEQYF.

CDR3 residues: CASSLGRGRTYEQYF. The CDR3, as DNA: TGTGCCAGCAGCTTAGGGAGGGGACGGACGTACGAGCAGTACTTC. The gene calls are TRBV7-2 and TRBJ2-7; possibly TRBD2 for D (6 bases). The germline CDR1 and CDR2 sequences are SGHTA and FQGNSA. Trimming removed 1 base at V and 4 bases at J, with 14 bases between. The CDR3 spans 15 residues.

This clonotype was recorded at least ten times. J is TRBJ2-1 and V is TRBV27, with a tentative D call TRBD2 (6 bases). This CDR3 has 15 amino acids. Trimming removed 6 bases from V and 0 bases from J, with 12 bases in between. Germline V gene data show CDR1 as MNHEY and CDR2 as SMNVEV (reference sequence). The CDR3 region is CASSLTGSSYNEQFF. As DNA, the CDR3 is TGTGCCAGCAGCTTAACCGGGAGCTCCTACAATGAGCAGTTCTTC.

V gene TRBV20-1 combines with J gene TRBJ1-1, with unresolved D. V dropped 0 bases and J dropped 2 bases, with 19 bases sitting between them. Germline-derived CDR1 and CDR2 are DFQATT and SNEGSKA (reference sequence). There are 17 residues in the CDR3. CDR3 DNA sequence: TGCAGTGCTAGAGATCGCGGGTCCCCTTTTGTAAACACTGAAGCTTTCTTT. Protein sequence: CSARDRGSPFVNTEAFF.

The J gene is TRBJ2-5, the V gene TRBV15; D is unresolved. The CDR3 totals 14 residues. Trimming removed 0 bases from V and 3 bases from J, with 8 bases in between. CDR1 LNHNV and CDR2 YYDKDF come from the germline V gene (reference sequence). CDR3 sequence: CATSRDPEEETQYF. CDR3 nucleotides: TGTGCCACCAGCAGAGACCCGGAAGAAGAGACCCAGTACTTC.

The rearrangement uses TRBV10-3 and TRBJ2-7, with a weak D call TRBD2 (5 bases). With the DNA end fitting TRBJ2-4 better, the J assignment may be wrong. In germline, CDR1 is ENHRY, CDR2 SYGVKD. CDR3 length: 13 amino acids. The CDR3 reads CAISEGGANIQYF. Written as DNA, the CDR3 is TGTGCCATCAGTGAAGGAGGAGCGAACATTCAGTACTTC.

The chain carries TRBV20-1 and TRBJ2-1, with 12 bases fitting TRBD2. V lost 6 bases, J lost 10 bases, and 13 bases stayed unmatched. This CDR3 comprises 15 residues. CDR1 is DFQATT, CDR2 SNEGSKA, per germline (reference sequence). CDR3 DNA sequence: TGCAGTGCCCTCTGGCTAGCGGGAGGGTTAGAAGAGCAGTTCTTC. It encodes CSALWLAGGLEEQFF.

This clonotype showed up just a few times. The V and J genes are TRBV20-1 and TRBJ2-1, with TRBD2 matching 12 bases. Looked up from germline, CDR1 is DFQATT and CDR2 is SNEGSKA (reference sequence). The CDR3 is 15 amino acids. V lost 0 bases and J lost 8; bases outside the gene matches: 5. CDR3 sequence: CSAREASGRVDEQFF. CDR3 bases: TGCAGTGCTAGAGAGGCTAGCGGGAGGGTAGATGAGCAGTTCTTC.